These 25 T cell receptor beta chains share one sample of origin, sequenced in a study of control samples from healthy donors and cancer patients (dated by TCRdb to 2018 to 2020). Libraries were built with the immunoSEQ multiplex PCR assay. The clones in this table, taken by TCRdb from immuneACCESS, are in-frame only. Not every clone is retained; where verified, under half of the shortfall comes from an unresolved V gene, and the cause of the rest is unknown. This sample has under 70,000 clones in its table, and around 95% of those were observed once. 0.9% to 1.2% of the sample comes from the top ten. Sequencing was done on a sample of blood. The receptors here all came from a woman between 18 and 29 years old in good health.

The CDR3 DNA is TGTGCCTGGAGTTCCTCTCGGGCCTTCGGGGAAAAACTGTTTTTT. It encodes CAWSSSRAFGEKLFF. The chain recombines TRBV30 with TRBJ1-4; D is unclear. Germline V gene sequence: CDR1 GTSNPN, CDR2 SVGIG (reference sequence). There are 15 residues in the CDR3. The V end lost 2 bases, the J end lost 8 bases, and 18 bases lay between the germline ends.

The V and J genes are TRBV7-8 and TRBJ1-2, with 11 bases lining up with TRBD1. Germline CDR1 is SGHVS and CDR2 is FQNEAQ. The ends lost 5 bases at V and 4 bases at J; junction bases unmatched: 6. The CDR3 extends over 15 amino acids. CDR3 nucleotides: TGTGCCAGCAGCCGAGGACAGGGGGCTTCCTATGGCTACACCTTC. Its translation: CASSRGQGASYGYTF. Full variable domain (missing parts from reference TRBV7-8 and TRBJ1-2): GAGVSQSPRYKVAKRGQDVALRCDPISGHVSLFWYQQALGQGPEFLTYFQNEAQLDKSGLPSDRFFAERPEGSVSTLKIQRTQQEDSAVYLCASSRGQGASYGYTFGSGTRLTVV.

This chain uses TRBV9 with TRBJ1-1; D ambiguous. This CDR3 is built from 13 residues. The V end was cut by 0 bases, the J end by 4 bases, with 7 bases between. Germline V gene data show CDR1 as SGDLS and CDR2 as YYNGEE. The DNA for the CDR3 is TGTGCCAGCAGCGTAGGAGGGCGCACTGAAGCTTTCTTT. Translated, it gives CASSVGGRTEAFF.

The chain combines TRBV2 with TRBJ1-5; no reliable D call. The CDR3 runs 16 residues. Trimming shortened V by 6 bases and J by 5 bases, and 20 bases separated the two germline ends. From germline, CDR1 is SNHLY and CDR2 FYNNEI. The CDR3 sequence is CASRRSGLWVHQPQHF. CDR3 DNA sequence: TGTGCCAGCAGGAGGTCGGGTTTATGGGTTCATCAGCCCCAGCATTTT.

V is TRBV11-2 and J is TRBJ2-7; weak D call: TRBD2 (7 bases). CDR1 is SGHAT, CDR2 FQNNGV, per germline. Trimming left V 4 bases short and J 7 bases short, with 20 bases between. The CDR3 length is 15 residues. The CDR3 spells CASSSSRGAPWEQYF. The CDR3 nucleotides are TGTGCCAGCAGCTCCTCCCGGGGGGCTCCGTGGGAGCAGTACTTC.

The chain joins TRBV19 to TRBJ2-7, with D perhaps matching TRBD2 (5 bases). The ends were cut back, 0 bases at V and 4 bases at J, with 7 bases in the middle. The CDR3 totals 13 residues. Germline V gene data show CDR1 as LNHDA and CDR2 as SQIVND (reference sequence). CDR3 residues: CASSIEPGYEQYF. The CDR3 DNA is TGTGCCAGTAGTATAGAGCCGGGGTACGAGCAGTACTTC.

The J gene is TRBJ1-1, the V gene TRBV2, with 7 nucleotides matching TRBD1. V shed 6 bases and J 0 bases; nucleotides not matched to a gene: 4. This CDR3 contains 14 residues. Looked up from germline, CDR1 is SNHLY and CDR2 is FYNNEI. CDR3 loop: CASRGGQLNTEAFF. Written as DNA, the CDR3 is TGTGCCAGCAGGGGGGGACAGCTGAACACTGAAGCTTTCTTT.

The V gene is TRBV5-5, the J gene TRBJ1-5; D is unclear. V dropped 0 bases and J dropped 1 base, with 5 bases sitting between them. Germline V lookup: CDR1 SGHKS, CDR2 YYEKEE (reference sequence). The CDR3 runs to 14 residues. CDR3 sequence reads: CASSLVLSNQPQHF. In DNA form, the CDR3 reads TGTGCCAGCAGCTTGGTCCTGAGCAATCAGCCCCAGCATTTT.

The chain couples TRBV29-1 to TRBJ1-2; D gene uncertain. This CDR3 has 11 amino acids. Germline V lookup: CDR1 SQVTM, CDR2 ANQGSEA. Trimming left V 4 bases short and J 6 bases short, with 9 bases between. The DNA for the CDR3 is TGCAGCGTTGTAAGGGCAAATGGCTACACCTTC. This gives the protein CSVVRANGYTF.

The chain combines TRBV18 with TRBJ1-6, with D possibly being TRBD1 (6 bases). The CDR3 sequence is 16 residues long. The germline V gene has CDR1 KGHSH and CDR2 LQKENI. Trimming removed 6 bases at V and 10 bases at J, with 22 bases between. Written as DNA, the CDR3 is TGTGCCAGCTCCCTACAGGGACGGACTATCCCATCACCCCTCCACTTT. Residues: CASSLQGRTIPSPLHF.

This clone came up once. The V and J genes are TRBV21-1 and TRBJ2-5; TRBD2 reflects the table's D call only, with no check against the DNA. TRBV21-1 is reported as a pseudogene. The length of the CDR3 is 16 residues. CDR3 in amino acids: CASSKRNGSLFRDQYF. DNA for the CDR3: TGTGCCAGCAGCAAAAGGAACGGATCGCTTTTTCGGGACCAGTACTTC.

V gene TRBV19 combines with J gene TRBJ2-7; possibly TRBD1 for D (5 bases). The V gene lost 4 bases and the J gene lost 6 bases, with 7 bases spanning the gap. Germline lookup yields CDR1 LNHDA and CDR2 SQIVND (reference sequence). This CDR3 contains 11 residues. CDR3 sequence: CASSTQAEQYF. The DNA for the CDR3 is TGTGCCAGTAGTACACAGGCCGAGCAGTACTTC.

The J gene is TRBJ2-4, the V gene TRBV2; TRBD1 or TRBD2 may be the D gene (6 bases each). The ends were cut back, 7 bases at V and 7 bases at J, with 8 bases in the middle. The CDR3 extends over 11 amino acids. Germline CDR1 and CDR2: SNHLY and FYNNEI. CDR3 residues: CASTGANIQYF. The CDR3 bases are TGTGCCAGCACGGGGGCTAACATTCAGTACTTC. Filled out from reference TRBV2 and TRBJ2-4, the complete variable domain reads EPEVTQTPSHQVTQMGQEVILRCVPISNHLYFYWYRQILGQKVEFLVSFYNNEISEKSEIFDDQFSVERPDGSNFTLKIRSTKLEDSAMYFCASTGANIQYFGAGTRLSVL.

J is TRBJ1-1 and V is TRBV18, with 8 positions matching TRBD1. J gave up 0 bases and V 1 base, and 1 base lay outside the gene matches. The germline gives CDR1 KGHSH, CDR2 LQKENI. This CDR3 has 15 residues. CDR3 DNA: TGTGCCAGCTCACCACGGACAGGGATGAACACTGAAGCTTTCTTT. It specifies CASSPRTGMNTEAFF.

CDR3 bases: TGTGCCAGCAGTGCCAGACTAGCGGGGGCCACAGATACGCAGTATTTT. Residues: CASSARLAGATDTQYF. The chain is built from TRBV27 and TRBJ2-3; 12 nucleotides line up with TRBD2. V was clipped by 5 bases and J by 2 bases; unmatched bases: 5. CDR1 is MNHEY, CDR2 SMNVEV, per germline (reference sequence). The CDR3 has 16 amino acids.

The chain joins TRBV5-6 to TRBJ2-7; the match to TRBD1 covers 9 bases. Per germline, CDR1 SGHDT and CDR2 YYEEEE. The CDR3 consists of 14 residues. The junction had 9 bases not matched to a gene; V was cut back by 4 bases and J by 7 bases. This CDR3 reads CASSETDRGWEQYF. CDR3 DNA: TGTGCCAGCAGCGAAACGGACAGGGGTTGGGAGCAGTACTTC. Based on the CDR3 plus reference TRBV5-6 and TRBJ2-7, the full variable domain is DAGVTQSPTHLIKTRGQQVTLRCSPKSGHDTVSWYQQALGQGPQFIFQYYEEEERQRGNFPDRFSGHQFPNYSSELNVNALLLGDSALYLCASSETDRGWEQYFGPGTRLTVT.

This clone was detected only once. V gene TRBV30 combines with J gene TRBJ2-2, with TRBD2 identical over 11 bases. The germline gives CDR1 GTSNPN, CDR2 SVGIG (reference sequence). V dropped 4 bases and J dropped 5; count of bases not matched to a gene: 3. This CDR3 is built from 14 residues. CDR3: CAWNLAGGTGELFF. The CDR3 DNA is TGTGCCTGGAATCTAGCGGGGGGAACCGGGGAGCTGTTTTTT.

This rearrangement joins TRBV19 to TRBJ1-1, with D possibly TRBD1 on 6 matching bases. Looked up from germline, CDR1 is LNHDA and CDR2 is SQIVND (reference sequence). This CDR3 is built from 15 residues. Trimming took off 3 bases at V and 1 base at J, with 12 bases between the two ends. In nucleotides, the CDR3 is TGTGCCAGTAGTATGCTGGGGGCAACGAACACTGAAGCTTTCTTT. Translated, it gives CASSMLGATNTEAFF.

The chain employs TRBV2 and TRBJ1-4; D is unresolved. The CDR3 contains 13 residues. V gave up 7 bases and J gave up 4 bases, with 10 bases separating them. Germline V gene data show CDR1 as SNHLY and CDR2 as FYNNEI. The CDR3 DNA reads as TGTGCCAGCACCCTGATCCGTAATGAAAAACTGTTTTTT. Protein: CASTLIRNEKLFF.

The chain employs TRBV5-4 and TRBJ1-2; no clear D gene. Germline V lookup: CDR1 SGHNT, CDR2 YYREEE (reference sequence). CDR3 length equals 16 residues. V dropped 2 bases and J dropped 0 bases, with 14 bases sitting between them. The CDR3 nucleotides are TGTGCCAGCAGCTTAAAATTCGAGACATCTAACTATGGCTACACCTTC. This codes for CASSLKFETSNYGYTF.

This chain uses TRBV23-1 with TRBJ2-1, with TRBD1 identical over 8 bases. TRBV23-1 is placed among ORFs of uncertain function. The CDR3 runs 17 residues. V lost 0 bases and J lost 4; bases outside the gene matches: 8. CDR3 DNA: TGCGCCAGCAGTCAATCGTTCGGACAGGGTGGATACAATGAGCAGTTCTTC. Its protein product is CASSQSFGQGGYNEQFF.

The rearrangement uses TRBV3-1 (or the pseudogene TRBV3-2) and TRBJ1-2, with D maybe TRBD1 (5 bases). Between the trimmed V and J ends, which lost 5 bases and 3 bases, there was a span of 19 bases. CDR3 length: 16 residues. Looked up from germline, CDR1 is LGHDT and CDR2 is YNNKEL (reference sequence). The CDR3 region has the DNA TGTGCCAGCAGCTTAATCCCCTTCAGGGTGGACTATGGCTACACCTTC. This translates into CASSLIPFRVDYGYTF.

This chain links TRBV7-2 with TRBJ1-2, with TRBD1 as a possible D gene (6 bases). Germline V lookup: CDR1 SGHTA, CDR2 FQGNSA. The V end was cut by 4 bases, the J end by 0 bases, with 9 bases between. CDR3 length: 14 residues. CDR3 coding DNA: TGTGCCAGCAGCTCACAGGGAGCTAACTATGGCTACACCTTC. Encoded protein: CASSSQGANYGYTF.

The V call is TRBV13, the J call TRBJ1-2; 7 positions agree with TRBD1. The CDR3 is made up of 12 amino acids. CDR1 is PRHDT and CDR2 is FYEKMQ in the germline V gene (reference sequence). V gave up 5 bases and J gave up 6 bases; unmatched junction bases: 3. The CDR3 loop reads CASSLTGNGYTF. In nucleotides, the CDR3 is TGTGCCAGCAGCCTGACAGGGAATGGCTACACCTTC.

The chain is built from TRBV16 and TRBJ2-3; 7 nucleotides align to TRBD2. V gave up 4 bases and J gave up 2 bases; unmatched junction bases: 6. CDR3 length: 15 amino acids. The germline V gene encodes CDR1 KGHSY and CDR2 FQNENV. CDR3 sequence: CASSPYGTNTDTQYF. CDR3 nucleotide sequence: TGTGCCAGCAGCCCGTACGGGACTAACACAGATACGCAGTATTTT.